These T cell receptor beta chains were read from a single sample in a study of technical replicates of blood from several donors. Method: immunoSEQ multiplex PCR; TCRdb's copy keeps in-frame clones and lacks some. Of 100,000 or so clones listed, almost 97% were seen once; the top ten hold approximately 0.35%. Specimen: T cells isolated from PBMCs. The receptors derive from a human donor in good health. Both conserved end residues are part of each CDR3. The order of the fields is J gene, V gene, D gene, clone size, CDR3 DNA, CDR3 protein. A D gene is named only where the DNA matches it firmly. Clone size is not always given. Where it is, it says once, few, many or a class for expanded clones.

TRBJ2-7,TRBV7-6,TRBD2,once,TGTGCCAGCAGCTTAGTGGGAACCGGACTAGCGGGCGAAAACTACGAGCAGTACTTC,CASSLVGTGLAGENYEQYF
TRBJ2-7,TRBV27,TRBD1,.,TGTGCCAGCCGACAACCCGGGACAGCTGCCTACGAGCAGTACTTC,CASRQPGTAAYEQYF
TRBJ2-3,TRBV6-1,TRBD2,.,TGTGCCAGCCACAGCGGGGACGGCACAGATACGCAGTATTTT,CASHSGDGTDTQYF
TRBJ1-1,TRBV6-5,.,.,TGTGCCAGCAGTTCCGGGAGCCCTGAAGCTTTCTTT,CASSSGSPEAFF
TRBJ2-3,TRBV4-1,TRBD2,.,TGCGCCAGCAGCACCAGGACCTCCCGGGGGGCAGATACGCAGTATTTT,CASSTRTSRGADTQYF
TRBJ1-1,TRBV7-9,.,.,TGTGCCAGCACTATACAGGGAACTGAAGCTTTCTTT,CASTIQGTEAFF
TRBJ2-7,TRBV7-9,TRBD1,.,TGTGCCAGCAGCCAGACAGGGAGTCCTTTCTACGAGCAGTACTTC,CASSQTGSPFYEQYF
TRBJ2-1,TRBV5-5,.,.,TGTGCCAGCAGCCCGGTTGGGACATCCTACAATGAGCAGTTCTTC,CASSPVGTSYNEQFF
TRBJ2-1,TRBV4-2,.,.,TGTGCCAGCAGCCACACACAGGGCAATGAGCAGTTCTTC,CASSHTQGNEQFF
TRBJ2-7,TRBV18,.,.,TGTGCCAGCTCCCGAGAAGTAGCAACCGCCTACGAGCAGTACTTC,CASSREVATAYEQYF
TRBJ1-4,TRBV4-1,.,.,TGCGCCAGCAGCCAAGGGCAGCGGAATGAAAAACTGTTTTTT,CASSQGQRNEKLFF
TRBJ1-2,TRBV27,TRBD1,once,TGTGCCAGCAGTTTCGGACAGGGGGATGGCTACACCTTC,CASSFGQGDGYTF
TRBJ2-5,TRBV9,TRBD1,.,TGTGCCAGCAGCGGCAGACAGGGTGAGACCCAGTACTTC,CASSGRQGETQYF
TRBJ2-5,TRBV4-1,.,.,TGCGCCAGCAGCCAAACCTTCCCAGCAGGGGGGGAGACCCAGTACTTC,CASSQTFPAGGETQYF
TRBJ2-1,TRBV6-1,TRBD2,.,TGTGCCAGCCGCCCGGGACTAGCGGATAGGAATGAGCAGTTCTTC,CASRPGLADRNEQFF
TRBJ1-1,TRBV4-2,TRBD1,.,TGTGCCAGCAGCCTAATCCGACCAGGGGGCCCCACTGAAGCTTTCTTT,CASSLIRPGGPTEAFF
TRBJ2-1,TRBV10-1,.,.,TGCGCCAGCAGTGGAGCCAGGGATATGGGTAATGAGCAGTTCTTC,CASSGARDMGNEQFF
TRBJ2-2,TRBV30,.,.,TGTGCCTGGAGTGTTCTACGGGTGACCGGGGAGCTGTTTTTT,CAWSVLRVTGELFF
TRBJ1-5,TRBV4-1,TRBD1,.,TGCGCCAGCAGCCAAAGGACAGGGGTTCAGCCCCAGCATTTT,CASSQRTGVQPQHF
TRBJ2-3,TRBV9,TRBD2,.,TGTGCCAGCAGCGTAGAGCTAGCGGGAGTGGCGGATACGCAGTATTTT,CASSVELAGVADTQYF
TRBJ1-1,TRBV7-9,.,once,TGTGCCAGCAGCTTAGCCGACTTCACTGAAGCTTTCTTT,CASSLADFTEAFF
TRBJ1-2,TRBV5-8,.,.,TGTGCCAGCAGCTTCGACTACTATGGCTACACCTTC,CASSFDYYGYTF
TRBJ1-2,TRBV27,.,.,TGTGCCAGCAGTTTATCGGAGGGGAACCTCTATGGCTACACCTTC,CASSLSEGNLYGYTF
TRBJ2-2,TRBV6-1,TRBD2,few,TGTGCCAGCAAACTAGCGGGAGATCACGGGGAGCTGTTTTTT,CASKLAGDHGELFF
TRBJ1-1,TRBV7-9,.,.,TGTGCCAGCAGCTTAGCGCGCGCTAGCAGCTACACTGAAGCTTTCTTT,CASSLARASSYTEAFF
TRBJ1-2,TRBV4-2,TRBD1,.,TGTGCCAGCAGCCCAAGACAGGGTTCCAACTATGGCTACACCTTC,CASSPRQGSNYGYTF
TRBJ1-2,TRBV19,.,.,TGTGCCAGCAGGGGACGGATTAGAGAAGCTAACTATGGCTACACCTTC,CASRGRIREANYGYTF
TRBJ1-2,TRBV7-9,.,.,TGTGCCAGCAGCTTAGGGGGGCCGGCAGCCTCAGGCTACACCTTC,CASSLGGPAASGYTF
TRBJ2-3,TRBV25-1,TRBD2,.,TGTGCCAGTAAACTAGCGGGAGGGCCTGGAAATACGCAGTATTTT,CASKLAGGPGNTQYF
TRBJ2-7,TRBV6-6,TRBD2,.,TGTGCCAGCTCTTTCGGATGGCGGGAGGGCAAGCAGTACTTC,CASSFGWREGKQYF
TRBJ2-7,TRBV13,.,.,TGTGCCAGCAGCACCCAGCTAGCCACTGCCAGCTCCTACGAGCAGTACTTC,CASSTQLATASSYEQYF
TRBJ2-1,TRBV6-1,TRBD2,.,TGTGCCAGCAGTGACACTAGCGGGAGCTGGAATGAGCAGTTCTTC,CASSDTSGSWNEQFF
TRBJ1-5,TRBV7-2,TRBD1,.,TGTGCCAGCAGCTTACCTGGGACAGAGGCGTATAGCAATCAGCCCCAGCATTTT,CASSLPGTEAYSNQPQHF
TRBJ2-7,TRBV5-4,TRBD1,.,TGTGCCAGCAGCTTGACAGGGGGCCCCTACGAGCAGTACTTC,CASSLTGGPYEQYF
TRBJ2-7,TRBV28,.,.,TGTGCCAGCAGTTCAGGGACTCGCGAGCAGTACTTC,CASSSGTREQYF
TRBJ2-1,TRBV5-1,TRBD2,once,TGCGCCAGCAGCTTGGACCTCCGGACTAGCGGGACGAGGCGCTCCTACAATGAGCAGTTCTTC,CASSLDLRTSGTRRSYNEQFF
TRBJ2-7,TRBV18,.,.,TGTGCCAGCTCGGCCACCGGACAGAACTACGAGCAGTACTTC,CASSATGQNYEQYF
TRBJ1-2,TRBV30,TRBD1,.,TGTGCCTGGTCCGGGACAGGGGCCCTGGGCGGCTACACCTTC,CAWSGTGALGGYTF
TRBJ2-7,TRBV4-1,TRBD2,.,TGCGCCAGCAGCCAAGTGGGACTAGCGGGGGTGGAGCAGTACTTC,CASSQVGLAGVEQYF
TRBJ1-4,TRBV7-9,TRBD1,.,TGTGCCAGCAGCGGGACAGGGGAGGGTGAAAAACTGTTTTTT,CASSGTGEGEKLFF
TRBJ1-4,TRBV5-1,.,.,TGCGCCAGCAGCCTAGATCCAACTAATGAAAAACTGTTTTTT,CASSLDPTNEKLFF
TRBJ1-4,TRBV9,.,.,TGTGCCAGCAGCGTAACAGGGACAAATGAAAAACTGTTTTTT,CASSVTGTNEKLFF